The next 27 T cell receptor beta chains were all read from a single sample in a study of preoperative IRX-2 immunotherapy in early breast cancer (dated by TCRdb to the late 2010s). According to the study, the label for this sample's treatment or condition signals: preoperative locoregional IRX-2 cytokine immunotherapy. The library was built by means of the immunoSEQ multiplex PCR assay. The clones in this table, taken by TCRdb from immuneACCESS, are in-frame only. Not every clone is retained; where verified, under half of the shortfall comes from an unresolved V gene, and the cause of the rest is unknown. The sample table holds about 98,000 clones, of which roughly 90% were seen once. The ten largest clones capture about 1.9% of the sample. Specimen: tumor tissue, collected after IRX-2 immunotherapy. The source is a human donor with breast cancer.

This chain joins TRBV27 and TRBJ1-5; D might be TRBD1 (5 bases). The length of the CDR3 is 13 residues. The V end lost 5 bases, the J end lost 6 bases, and 11 bases lay between the germline ends. CDR1 is MNHEY, CDR2 SMNVEV, per germline (reference sequence). The CDR3 DNA is TGTGCCAGCAGTCCCCAGGGACCTCAGCCCCAGCATTTT. Residues: CASSPQGPQPQHF.

The J gene is TRBJ1-5, the V gene TRBV5-1, with D possibly matching TRBD1 (5 bases). The CDR3 runs 15 residues. Germline V lookup: CDR1 SGHRS, CDR2 YFSETQ. The V and J ends lost 0 bases and 8 bases respectively, with 15 bases between them. In DNA, the CDR3 is TGCGCCAGCAGCTTGGCCGGGGGTACTCTCGAGCCCCAGCATTTT. Its protein product is CASSLAGGTLEPQHF.

The V and J genes are TRBV18 and TRBJ1-6, with D perhaps TRBD1 (5 bases). The germline gives CDR1 KGHSH, CDR2 LQKENI. Trimming took 3 bases from V and 7 from J, leaving 16 bases between them. CDR3 size: 16 residues. The CDR3 sequence: CASSPLPSAGNSPLHF. CDR3 DNA: TGTGCCAGCTCACCCCTGCCCTCGGCAGGGAATTCACCCCTCCACTTT.

The chain is built from TRBV28 and TRBJ2-5; D is uncertain. V was clipped by 2 bases and J by 5 bases, with 6 bases between them. This CDR3 has 12 amino acids. Per germline, CDR1 MDHEN and CDR2 SYDVKM. The CDR3 DNA reads TGTGCCAGCAGTTTAAACGCTGAGACCCAGTACTTC. Translation: CASSLNAETQYF.

This chain joins TRBV11-3 and TRBJ2-2; possible D gene TRBD2, 5 bases. The V and J ends lost 3 bases and 1 base respectively, with 6 bases between them. Germline V gives CDR1 SGHNT, CDR2 YENEEA. CDR3 length: 14 residues. The CDR3 reads CASSFAGNTGELFF. CDR3 nucleotides: TGTGCCAGCAGCTTCGCGGGGAACACCGGGGAGCTGTTTTTT.

The V and J genes are TRBV19 and TRBJ1-1; D is unclear. The germline CDR1 and CDR2 sequences are LNHDA and SQIVND (reference sequence). V was cut by 7 bases and J by 6 bases, with 18 bases left in between. CDR3 length: 14 amino acids. The CDR3 nucleotides are TGTGCCAGTAAAACGGGAACCAAGGGAGCTGAAGCTTTCTTT. Translating gives CASKTGTKGAEAFF.

J is TRBJ1-5 and V is TRBV23-1, with TRBD1 matching 7 bases. TRBV23-1 is known as an ORF, though its function is uncertain. Trimming at V came to 6 bases and at J to 2 bases, leaving 13 bases not matched to a gene. This CDR3 is built from 17 residues. CDR3 DNA sequence: TGCGCCAGCAGCCAAGATCCTCGACAGGGAGGCAATCAGCCCCAGCATTTT. Its translation is CASSQDPRQGGNQPQHF.

V is TRBV30 and J is TRBJ1-4; weak D call: TRBD1 (5 bases). The CDR3 consists of 12 residues. The V gene lost 1 base and the J gene lost 14 bases, with 14 bases spanning the gap. Germline V gene data show CDR1 as GTSNPN and CDR2 as SVGIG (reference sequence). The CDR3 coding sequence is TGTGCCTGGAGTGATACAGGCTCTCGGCTGTTTTTT. Amino acid sequence: CAWSDTGSRLFF.

J is TRBJ2-2 and V is TRBV6-8, with unresolved D. Per the germline V gene, CDR1 is MNHGY and CDR2 is SAAAGT. This CDR3 is built from 17 residues. The V end lost 6 bases, the J end lost 2 bases, and 19 bases lay between the germline ends. The DNA for the CDR3 is TGTGCCAGCAGACCGGTGGGTTACATTCTTAACACCGGGGAGCTGTTTTTT. Encoded protein: CASRPVGYILNTGELFF.

The chain is built from TRBV19 and TRBJ2-4, with D perhaps matching TRBD1 or TRBD2 (5 bases each). Per germline, CDR1 LNHDA and CDR2 SQIVND (reference sequence). The CDR3 has 13 residues. Trimming stripped 0 bases from V and 8 bases from J, with 8 bases between. For the CDR3, the DNA is TGTGCCAGTAGTATAGATTTGGGGGACATTCAGTACTTC. Translation: CASSIDLGDIQYF.

This chain joins TRBV19 and TRBJ2-1, with D perhaps TRBD2 (6 bases). The germline V gene encodes CDR1 LNHDA and CDR2 SQIVND (reference sequence). This CDR3 spans 12 amino acids. V dropped 4 bases and J dropped 10 bases, with 11 bases sitting between them. The CDR3 here is CASSREEGEQFF. The CDR3 DNA reads as TGTGCCAGTAGTAGGGAGGAGGGGGAGCAGTTCTTC.

The chain is built from TRBV7-4 and TRBJ2-1; D is ambiguous. V shed 5 bases and J shed 4 bases, with 15 bases lying between them. The CDR3 sequence is 15 residues long. CDR1 is SGHVT and CDR2 is SQSDAQ in the germline V gene. The CDR3 protein is CASSATASLYNEQFF. Written as DNA, the CDR3 is TGTGCCAGCAGCGCCACAGCCTCCTTGTACAATGAGCAGTTCTTC.

The CDR3 nucleotides are TGTGCCATCAAGTCGGGACAGGGTTTAGATACGCAGTATTTT. As protein: CAIKSGQGLDTQYF. The chain has TRBV6-8 and TRBJ2-3, with 9 bases aligning to TRBD1. Trimming cost V 10 bases and J 5 bases; bases outside gene matches: 10. CDR3 length equals 14 residues. Germline CDR1 and CDR2: MNHGY and SAAAGT.

The gene calls are TRBV19 and TRBJ2-3, with D maybe TRBD1 (6 bases). V shed 3 bases and J shed 2 bases, with 15 bases lying between them. The CDR3 runs 16 residues. Germline lookup yields CDR1 LNHDA and CDR2 SQIVND (reference sequence). The CDR3 here is CASSMLLVGATDTQYF. As DNA, the CDR3 is TGTGCCAGTAGTATGCTGCTAGTGGGGGCCACAGATACGCAGTATTTT.

CDR3: CASSPVPQNTEAFF. DNA of the CDR3: TGTGCCAGCTCACCTGTACCCCAGAACACTGAAGCTTTCTTT. The chain joins TRBV18 to TRBJ1-1; D ambiguous. Germline lookup yields CDR1 KGHSH and CDR2 LQKENI. This CDR3 has 14 amino acids. V lost 3 bases to trimming and J lost 1 base, with 9 bases between them.

On this clone itself: Its ends do not fully match the called genes, so a read error is possible. The J gene is TRBJ1-2, the V gene TRBV6-8; TRBD1 matches at 10 bases. Germline-derived CDR1 and CDR2 are MNHGY and SAAAGT. This CDR3 has 16 residues. The chain's CDR3 is CAISAGTGAHGYGYTF. The CDR3 DNA follows: TGTGCCATCAGTGCCGGGACAGGGGCTCACGGCTATGGCTACACCTTC.

The chain couples TRBV29-1 to TRBJ1-1, with D unresolved. The germline CDR1 and CDR2 sequences are SQVTM and ANQGSEA. The ends were cut back, 4 bases at V and 1 base at J, with 10 bases in the middle. The CDR3 contains 13 residues. DNA of the CDR3: TGCAGCGTTGTTCCGCACTGGAACACTGAAGCTTTCTTT. This translates into CSVVPHWNTEAFF. The whole variable domain, filled in from reference TRBV29-1 and TRBJ1-1, reads SAVISQKPSRDICQRGTSLTIQCQVDSQVTMMFWYRQQPGQSLTLIATANQGSEATYESGFVIDKFPISRPNLTFSTLTVSNMSPEDSSIYLCSVVPHWNTEAFFGQGTRLTVV.

The rearrangement joins TRBV19 to TRBJ1-4; TRBD1 aligns across 9 bases. Germline V lookup: CDR1 LNHDA, CDR2 SQIVND (reference sequence). J was trimmed by 5 bases and V by 8 bases; bases with no gene match: 3. This CDR3 comprises 13 residues. The CDR3 DNA reads TGTGCCAGTTTAGGACAGGGGAATGAAAAACTGTTTTTT. Translating gives CASLGQGNEKLFF.

The chain combines TRBV5-1 with TRBJ2-5; 16 bases map to TRBD2. Germline V lookup: CDR1 SGHRS, CDR2 YFSETQ. J was trimmed by 4 bases and V by 4 bases; bases with no gene match: 4. CDR3 length: 16 residues. In DNA, the CDR3 is TGCGCCAGCAGCCCGGGACTAGCGGGAGGGCTAGAGACCCAGTACTTC. Translating it yields CASSPGLAGGLETQYF. The whole variable domain, filled in from reference TRBV5-1 and TRBJ2-5, reads KAGVTQTPRYLIKTRGQQVTLSCSPISGHRSVSWYQQTPGQGLQFLFEYFSETQRNKGNFPGRFSGRQFSNSRSEMNVSTLELGDSALYLCASSPGLAGGLETQYFGPGTRLLVL.

The V gene is TRBV11-3, the J gene TRBJ2-5; the D is unclear. Germline CDR1 reads SGHNT; CDR2 reads YENEEA. The CDR3 is made up of 14 amino acids. Trimming pared 5 bases from V and 0 bases from J, leaving 10 bases between. In DNA, the CDR3 is TGTGCCAGCAGCCCGGGCTTGAACCAAGAGACCCAGTACTTC. Its translation is CASSPGLNQETQYF.

V usage is TRBV5-1 and J usage is TRBJ1-5; no clear D gene. Germline CDR1 reads SGHRS; CDR2 reads YFSETQ. V was shortened by 0 bases and J by 2 bases, with 9 bases between the two germline ends. This CDR3 contains 15 residues. The CDR3 coding sequence is TGCGCCAGCAGCTTGGAGGGAGGACGCAATCAGCCCCAGCATTTT. Translation: CASSLEGGRNQPQHF.

This clone was detected once. The genes are TRBV30 and TRBJ1-5; possibly TRBD1 for D (5 bases). Germline CDR1 is GTSNPN and CDR2 is SVGIG (reference sequence). Trimming removed 2 bases at V and 9 bases at J, with 20 bases between. This CDR3 has 15 amino acids. The chain's CDR3 is CAWSLPGLRQGPQHF. The CDR3 nucleotides read TGTGCCTGGAGTCTTCCGGGACTCCGACAAGGGCCCCAGCATTTT.

The chain has TRBV6-8 and TRBJ1-2; TRBD1 aligns across 9 bases. Germline V CDR1 and CDR2: MNHGY, SAAAGT. V lost 5 bases to trimming and J lost 6 bases; unmatched junction nucleotides: 4. The CDR3 has 13 amino acids. CDR3 sequence reads: CASSVRTGDGYTF. In DNA, the CDR3 is TGTGCCAGCAGTGTCAGGACAGGGGATGGCTACACCTTC.

The genes are TRBV19 and TRBJ1-4; D uncertain. The CDR3 length is 16 residues. Looked up from germline, CDR1 is LNHDA and CDR2 is SQIVND (reference sequence). Trimming stripped 0 bases from V and 5 bases from J, with 13 bases between. CDR3 bases: TGTGCCAGTAGTATAGATCGGAGTATCGGGAATGAAAAACTGTTTTTT. It specifies CASSIDRSIGNEKLFF. Combining the CDR3 with reference TRBV19 and TRBJ1-4 gives the whole variable domain DGGITQSPKYLFRKEGQNVTLSCEQNLNHDAMYWYRQDPGQGLRLIYYSQIVNDFQKGDIAEGYSVSREKKESFPLTVTSAQKNPTAFYLCASSIDRSIGNEKLFFGSGTQLSVL.

The rearrangement joins TRBV19 to TRBJ2-5; D tentatively reads TRBD1 or TRBD2 (6 bases each). There are 17 residues in the CDR3. Germline assignment: CDR1 LNHDA and CDR2 SQIVND (reference sequence). Trimming took 3 bases from V and 3 from J, leaving 20 bases between them. In nucleotides, the CDR3 is TGTGCCAGTAGTATTGGAGGGGGTACAAAACGTAAAGAGACCCAGTACTTC. It specifies CASSIGGGTKRKETQYF.

The chain uses TRBV19 and TRBJ1-3; D gene uncertain. CDR3 length: 14 residues. CDR1 LNHDA and CDR2 SQIVND come from the germline V gene (reference sequence). The V end was cut by 5 bases, the J end by 8 bases, with 16 bases between. CDR3 coding DNA: TGTGCCAGTAGTCGTCAGTATCGGCTATACACCATATATTTT. Protein: CASSRQYRLYTIYF.

The chain has TRBV18 and TRBJ1-2; possible D gene TRBD1, 5 bases. Germline CDR1 is KGHSH and CDR2 is LQKENI. The V end lost 3 bases, the J end lost 6 bases, and 17 bases lay between the germline ends. This CDR3 has 15 amino acids. The CDR3: CASSPAYQGTNGYTF. DNA of the CDR3: TGTGCCAGCTCACCTGCTTATCAGGGAACTAATGGCTACACCTTC.